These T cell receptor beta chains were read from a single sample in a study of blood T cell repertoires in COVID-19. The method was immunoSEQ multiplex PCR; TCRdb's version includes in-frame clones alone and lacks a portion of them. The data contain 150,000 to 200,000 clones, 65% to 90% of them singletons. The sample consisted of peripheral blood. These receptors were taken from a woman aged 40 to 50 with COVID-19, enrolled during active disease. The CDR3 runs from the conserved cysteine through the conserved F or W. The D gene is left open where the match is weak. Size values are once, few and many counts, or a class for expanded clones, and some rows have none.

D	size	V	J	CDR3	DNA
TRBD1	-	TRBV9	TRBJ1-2	CASSATGGPGSVGYTF	TGTGCCAGCAGCGCTACAGGGGGCCCCGGTTCGGTTGGCTACACCTTC
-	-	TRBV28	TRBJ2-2	CASSLYQITGELFF	TGTGCCAGCAGTTTATATCAGATCACCGGGGAGCTGTTTTTT
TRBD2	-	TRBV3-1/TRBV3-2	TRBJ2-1	CASSIGTSGIYNEQFF	TGTGCCAGCAGCATCGGAACTAGCGGGATCTACAATGAGCAGTTCTTC
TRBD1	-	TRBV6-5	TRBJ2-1	CASTTGTGDYNEQFF	TGTGCCAGCACTACCGGGACAGGCGACTACAATGAGCAGTTCTTC
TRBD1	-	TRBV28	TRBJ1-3	CASRTGGNTIYF	TGTGCCAGCAGGACAGGGGGAAACACCATATATTTT
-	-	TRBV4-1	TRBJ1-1	CASMGDQNTEAFF	TGCGCCAGCATGGGCGATCAGAACACTGAAGCTTTCTTT
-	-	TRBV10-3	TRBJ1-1	CAITGKPNTEAFF	TGTGCCATCACCGGGAAGCCGAACACTGAAGCTTTCTTT
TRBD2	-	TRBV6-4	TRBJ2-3	CASRTSGGADTQYF	TGTGCCAGCAGGACTAGCGGGGGGGCAGATACGCAGTATTTT
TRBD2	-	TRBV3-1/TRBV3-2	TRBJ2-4	CASSQGWAGDSKNIQYF	TGTGCCAGCAGCCAAGGTTGGGCGGGAGACTCCAAAAACATTCAGTACTTC
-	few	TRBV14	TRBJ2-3	CASSQQQGRDTQYF	TGTGCCAGCAGCCAACAACAGGGGAGGGATACGCAGTATTTT
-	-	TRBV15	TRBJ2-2	CATSRDLGLGNRDGELFF	TGTGCCACCAGCAGAGATCTCGGATTAGGAAACCGGGACGGGGAGCTGTTTTTT
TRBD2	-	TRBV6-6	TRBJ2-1	CASSYVLAEYNEQFF	TGTGCCAGCAGTTATGTACTAGCGGAGTACAATGAGCAGTTCTTC
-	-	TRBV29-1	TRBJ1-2	CSVVQVYGYTF	TGCAGCGTTGTGCAGGTCTATGGCTACACCTTC
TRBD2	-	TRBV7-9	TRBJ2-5	CASSSWTSGQETQYF	TGTGCCAGCAGCTCATGGACTAGCGGCCAAGAGACCCAGTACTTC
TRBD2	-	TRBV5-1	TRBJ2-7	CASSPLGLAGAGEQYF	TGCGCCAGCAGCCCACTAGGACTAGCGGGAGCGGGTGAGCAGTACTTC
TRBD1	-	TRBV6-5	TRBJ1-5	CASGDSNQPQHF	TGTGCCAGCGGGGACAGTAATCAGCCCCAGCATTTT
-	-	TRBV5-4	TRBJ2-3	CASSLGGVKPSTDTQYF	TGTGCCAGCAGCTTGGGAGGCGTGAAACCTAGCACAGATACGCAGTATTTT
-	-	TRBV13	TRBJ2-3	CASSPGTGNTDTQYF	TGTGCCAGCAGCCCCGGGACTGGAAACACAGATACGCAGTATTTT
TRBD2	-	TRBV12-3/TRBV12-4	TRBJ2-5	CASSWQGLLSYF	TGTGCCAGCAGTTGGCAGGGACTATTAAGCTACTTC
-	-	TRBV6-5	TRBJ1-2	CASRIGAASNYGYTF	TGTGCCAGCAGAATTGGGGCGGCCTCTAACTATGGCTACACCTTC
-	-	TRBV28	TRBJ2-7	CASSLRREQYF	TGTGCCAGCAGTTTGAGGCGCGAGCAGTACTTC
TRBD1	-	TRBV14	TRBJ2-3	CASSQRTGPTDTQYF	TGTGCCAGCAGCCAAAGGACAGGTCCCACAGATACGCAGTATTTT
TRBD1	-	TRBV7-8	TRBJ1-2	CASSARDRGLLKSGYTF	TGTGCCAGCAGCGCCCGGGACAGGGGCTTATTAAAGAGTGGCTACACCTTC
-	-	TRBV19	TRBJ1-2	CASSPTLSGYGYTF	TGTGCCAGTAGTCCGACTCTGTCGGGCTATGGCTACACCTTC
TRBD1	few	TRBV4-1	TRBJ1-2	CASSQPPGTGGNYGYTF	TGCGCCAGCAGCCAACCTCCCGGGACAGGGGGTAACTATGGCTACACCTTC
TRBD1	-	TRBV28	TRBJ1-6	CASRSRTGTNSPLHF	TGTGCCAGCAGATCCCGGACAGGAACAAATTCACCCCTCCACTTT
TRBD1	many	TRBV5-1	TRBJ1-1	CASSSSQGAPEAFF	TGCGCCAGCAGCTCTTCTCAGGGGGCCCCTGAAGCTTTCTTT
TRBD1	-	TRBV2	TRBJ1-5	CASKKGTGGVQPQHF	TGTGCCAGCAAGAAGGGGACAGGGGGCGTTCAGCCCCAGCATTTT